This T cell receptor beta chain originates from a study of siplizumab effects on memory and regulatory T cells. Study-wide results and limits: Whether the proliferating Tregs (from siplizumab cultures) were suppressive was not confirmed. Many proliferating CD4+ or CD8+ clones remained unclassified. Roughly 75-96% of them could not be assigned either a naive or a memory phenotype.

Method: immunoSEQ multiplex PCR; TCRdb's copy keeps in-frame clones and lacks some. The table lists 100,000 to 120,000 clones, roughly 92% of them singletons, with 1% to 1.5% in the top ten. Per germline, CDR1 SGHTA and CDR2 FQGTGA. The CDR3 has 14 residues. V lost 1 base, J lost 5 bases, and 11 bases lay in between. Comments on this clone: No antigen is known for it.

What was sequenced was CD4+ T cells sorted from blood. The sequence came from a human donor in good health. The chain joins TRBV7-3 to TRBJ1-1, with D perhaps TRBD1 (5 bases). The CDR3 DNA reads as TGTGCCAGCAGCTTAAAAGGTCAGGGAACTGAAGCTTTCTTT. Amino acids: CASSLKGQGTEAFF.